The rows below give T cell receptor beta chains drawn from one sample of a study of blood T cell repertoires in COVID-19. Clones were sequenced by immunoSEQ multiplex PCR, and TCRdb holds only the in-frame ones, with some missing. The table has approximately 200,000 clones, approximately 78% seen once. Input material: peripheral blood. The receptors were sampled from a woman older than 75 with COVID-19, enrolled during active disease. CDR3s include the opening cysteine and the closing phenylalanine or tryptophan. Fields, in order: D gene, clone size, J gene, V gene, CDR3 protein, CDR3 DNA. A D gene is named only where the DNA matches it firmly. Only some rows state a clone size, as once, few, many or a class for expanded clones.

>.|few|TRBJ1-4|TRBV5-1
CASSLQQGNEKLFF
TGCGCCAGCAGCTTGCAACAGGGCAATGAAAAACTGTTTTTT
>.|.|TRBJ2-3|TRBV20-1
CSSSTDTQYF
TGCAGTTCAAGCACAGATACGCAGTATTTT
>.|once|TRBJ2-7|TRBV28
CASSHTRGAGYEQYF
TGTGCCAGCAGTCATACCCGGGGGGCCGGTTACGAGCAGTACTTC
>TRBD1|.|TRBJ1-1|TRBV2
CASSEDRGWWDTEAFF
TGTGCCAGCAGTGAGGACAGGGGGTGGTGGGACACTGAAGCTTTCTTT
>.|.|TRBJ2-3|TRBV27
CASSLWSQDTQYF
TGTGCCAGCAGTTTATGGTCCCAGGATACGCAGTATTTT
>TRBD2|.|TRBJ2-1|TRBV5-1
CASSWTSRASRNEQFF
TGCGCCAGCAGCTGGACTAGCCGAGCGAGTAGAAATGAGCAGTTCTTC
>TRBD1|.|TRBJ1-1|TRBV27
CASRPIGQGDTEAFF
TGTGCCAGCAGGCCAATCGGACAGGGCGACACTGAAGCTTTCTTT
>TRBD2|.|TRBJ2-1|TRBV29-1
CSVEGEGRQFF
TGCAGCGTTGAAGGGGAGGGGCGGCAGTTCTTC
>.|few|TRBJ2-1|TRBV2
CASSEARGSYNEQFF
TGTGCCAGCAGTGAAGCGCGGGGCTCCTACAATGAGCAGTTCTTC
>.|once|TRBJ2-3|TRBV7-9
CASSLGGHSTDTQYF
TGTGCCAGCAGCCTCGGGGGGCACAGCACAGATACGCAGTATTTT
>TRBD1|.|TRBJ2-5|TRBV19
CASSIYLDRDFHGETQYF
TGTGCCAGTAGTATATATTTGGACAGGGACTTTCATGGGGAGACCCAGTACTTC
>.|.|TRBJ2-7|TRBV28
CASSLFGRVGTSSYEQYF
TGTGCCAGCAGTTTATTCGGCCGGGTGGGGACAAGCTCCTACGAGCAGTACTTC
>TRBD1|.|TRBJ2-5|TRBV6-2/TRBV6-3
CASSPGQGLETQYF
TGTGCCAGCAGTCCGGGACAGGGGCTAGAGACCCAGTACTTC
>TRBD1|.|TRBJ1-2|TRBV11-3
CASSLRTGANYGYTF
TGTGCCAGCAGCTTAAGGACAGGGGCTAACTATGGCTACACCTTC
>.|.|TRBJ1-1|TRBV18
CASSPAGNTEAFF
TGTGCCAGCTCACCAGCGGGGAACACTGAAGCTTTCTTT
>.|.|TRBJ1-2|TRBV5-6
CASSFGRGPYGYTF
TGTGCCAGCAGCTTTGGCAGGGGTCCCTATGGCTACACCTTC
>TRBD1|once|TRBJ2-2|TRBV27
CASSLLQGAITGELFF
TGTGCCAGCAGTCTACTACAGGGGGCTATCACCGGGGAGCTGTTTTTT
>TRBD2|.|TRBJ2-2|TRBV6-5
CASIYSGGTGELFF
TGTGCCAGCATCTACAGCGGGGGGACCGGGGAGCTGTTTTTT
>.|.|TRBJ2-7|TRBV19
CASSIVGSSYEQYF
TGTGCCAGTAGTATTGTGGGGAGCTCCTACGAGCAGTACTTC
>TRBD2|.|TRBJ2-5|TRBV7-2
CASSDKGLAGGETQYF
TGTGCCAGCAGCGATAAAGGACTAGCGGGGGGAGAGACCCAGTACTTC
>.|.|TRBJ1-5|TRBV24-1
CATSDNSHSNQPQHF
TGTGCCACCAGTGACAACAGCCATAGCAATCAGCCCCAGCATTTT
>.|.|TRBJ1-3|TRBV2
CASSVSFSGNTIYF
TGTGCCAGCAGTGTTTCCTTCTCTGGAAACACCATATATTTT
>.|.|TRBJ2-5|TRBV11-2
CASSLGGARETQYF
TGTGCCAGCAGCTTAGGAGGAGCGCGGGAGACCCAGTACTTC
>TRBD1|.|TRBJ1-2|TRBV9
CASRGDRLTEGYGYTF
TGTGCCAGCAGGGGGGACAGGCTCACGGAAGGCTATGGCTACACCTTC
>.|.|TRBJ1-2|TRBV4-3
CASSHPPGGMFYGYTF
TGCGCCAGCAGCCACCCGCCGGGGGGAATGTTCTATGGCTACACCTTC
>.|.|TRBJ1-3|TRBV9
CASSEGARGNTIYF
TGTGCCAGCAGCGAAGGGGCTCGGGGAAACACCATATATTTT
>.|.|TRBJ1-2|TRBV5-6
CASSLLEGTGYTF
TGTGCCAGCAGCTTATTAGAGGGTACAGGCTACACCTTC
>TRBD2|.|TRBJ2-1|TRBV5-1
CASSDISGRYNEQFF
TGCGCCAGCAGCGACATTAGCGGGCGCTACAATGAGCAGTTCTTC
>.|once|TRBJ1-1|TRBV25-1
CASSKTTGNTEAFF
TGTGCCAGCAGCAAAACCACGGGAAACACTGAAGCTTTCTTT
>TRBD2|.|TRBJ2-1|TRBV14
CASSQALAGGFNEQFF
TGTGCCAGCAGCCAAGCACTAGCGGGAGGTTTCAATGAGCAGTTCTTC
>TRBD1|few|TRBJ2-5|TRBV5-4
CASSYRGGETQYF
TGTGCCAGCAGCTACAGGGGCGGAGAGACCCAGTACTTC
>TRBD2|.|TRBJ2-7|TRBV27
CASSIAGTSFPYEQYF
TGTGCCAGCAGCATCGCCGGGACTAGCTTTCCGTACGAGCAGTACTTC
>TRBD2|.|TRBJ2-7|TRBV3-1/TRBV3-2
CASSQVPGGPVEQYF
TGTGCCAGCAGCCAAGTCCCGGGAGGGCCGGTCGAGCAGTACTTC
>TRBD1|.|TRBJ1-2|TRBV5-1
CASSLEGQAYGYTF
TGCGCCAGCAGCTTGGAGGGACAGGCCTATGGCTACACCTTC
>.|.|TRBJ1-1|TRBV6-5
CASREAGAGTEAFF
TGTGCCAGCAGGGAGGCAGGGGCAGGCACTGAAGCTTTCTTT
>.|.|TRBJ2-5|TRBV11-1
CASSFGLETQYF
TGTGCCAGCAGCTTCGGGTTAGAGACCCAGTACTTC
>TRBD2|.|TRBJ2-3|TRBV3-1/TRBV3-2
CASRGGSTDTQYF
TGTGCCAGCCGGGGGGGAAGCACAGATACGCAGTATTTT
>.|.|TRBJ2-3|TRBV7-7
CASSLGHTGTDTQYF
TGTGCCAGCAGCTTAGGCCATACAGGGACAGATACGCAGTATTTT
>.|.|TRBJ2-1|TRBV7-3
CASSVNRDYNEQFF
TGTGCCAGCAGCGTTAACCGGGACTACAATGAGCAGTTCTTC
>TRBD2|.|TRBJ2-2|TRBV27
CASTYLAGGVTGELFF
TGTGCCAGCACCTATCTAGCGGGAGGGGTCACCGGGGAGCTGTTTTTT
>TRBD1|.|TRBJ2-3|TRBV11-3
CASSQGQVPADTQYF
TGTGCCAGCAGCCAGGGACAGGTCCCGGCAGATACGCAGTATTTT
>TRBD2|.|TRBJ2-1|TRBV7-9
CASTGLAGGEQFF
TGTGCCAGCACCGGACTAGCGGGAGGTGAGCAGTTCTTC
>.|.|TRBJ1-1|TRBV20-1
CSALQTSEAFF
TGCAGTGCTCTACAGACATCTGAAGCTTTCTTT
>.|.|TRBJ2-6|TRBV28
CASTNYLRDNVLTF
TGTGCCAGCACCAACTACCTCAGAGACAACGTCCTGACTTTC
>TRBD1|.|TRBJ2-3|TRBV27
CASSPGQGRLTDTQYF
TGTGCCAGCAGTCCCGGACAGGGCCGGTTGACAGATACGCAGTATTTT
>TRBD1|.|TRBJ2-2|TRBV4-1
CASSRDRDRGLAGELFF
TGCGCCAGCAGCCGGGACCGGGACAGGGGTCTGGCCGGGGAGCTGTTTTTT
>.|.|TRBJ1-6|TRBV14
CASSQIRGSPLHF
TGTGCCAGCAGCCAAATCAGGGGATCACCCCTCCACTTT
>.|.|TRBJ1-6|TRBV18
CASSPFLDRASPLHF
TGTGCCAGCTCACCTTTTCTCGACAGAGCTTCACCCCTCCACTTT
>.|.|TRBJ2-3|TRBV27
CASSLFASGTDTQYF
TGTGCCAGCAGTTTATTTGCGTCCGGCACAGATACGCAGTATTTT
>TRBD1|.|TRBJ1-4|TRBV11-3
CASSPGQGEGEKLFF
TGTGCCAGCAGCCCGGGACAGGGGGAGGGTGAAAAACTGTTTTTT
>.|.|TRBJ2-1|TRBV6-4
CASSADLAGYNEQFF
TGTGCCAGCAGTGCTGACCTGGCAGGCTACAATGAGCAGTTCTTC
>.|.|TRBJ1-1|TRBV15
CATSSGIGNTEAFF
TGTGCCACCAGCAGCGGGATAGGGAACACTGAAGCTTTCTTT
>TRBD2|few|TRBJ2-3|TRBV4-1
CASSHGLAGSTDTQYF
TGCGCCAGCAGCCACGGACTAGCGGGGAGCACAGATACGCAGTATTTT
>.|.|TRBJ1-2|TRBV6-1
CASSEQGQSRGYTF
TGTGCCAGCAGTGAACAAGGACAGTCTCGTGGCTACACCTTC